The 19 T cell receptor beta chains below come from one sample, sequenced in a study of T cell clonality in common variable immunodeficiency. The table came from immunoSEQ multiplex PCR; TCRdb's copy has only in-frame clones and leaves some out. Found here are about 64,000 clones, no singletons; the ten largest cover 1.7%. The sequenced material came from peripheral blood mononuclear cells. These receptors were collected from a person aged 18 to 75 in good health.

This clone was seen ten or more times. The read comes to an end 3 residues before the CDR3 does, leaving the germline J gene to fill in the end. V is TRBV30 and J is TRBJ2-2; no definite D call. This CDR3 is 14 amino acids long. V was clipped by 0 bases and J by 1 base, with 6 bases between them. Looked up from germline, CDR1 is GTSNPN and CDR2 is SVGIG (reference sequence). This chain's CDR3 is CAWSVALNTGELFF. CDR3 DNA (partial): TGTGCCTGGAGTGTAGCGCTGAACACCGGGGAG. Drawing the rest from reference TRBV30 and TRBJ2-2, the complete variable domain is SQTIHQWPATLVQPVGSPLSLECTVEGTSNPNLYWYRQAAGRGLQLLFYSVGIGQISSEVPQNLSASRPQDRQFILSSKKLLLSDSGFYLCAWSVALNTGELFFGEGSRLTVL.

This clone has more than one count but fewer than ten. Read sequence stops 3 residues before the CDR3 end, and the germline J gene provides the missing end. The chain uses TRBV20-1 and TRBJ2-5, with 7 bases fitting TRBD2. The length of the CDR3 is 12 residues. Germline CDR1 DFQATT, CDR2 SNEGSKA (reference sequence). Germline trimming cut 5 bases from V and 4 bases from J; bases unmatched to any gene: 4. The sequenced part of the CDR3 DNA is TGCAGTGCTTTGCCGGGGGGAGAGACC. Protein: CSALPGGET. The entire CDR3 protein reads CSALPGGETQYF.

This clone was observed many times. The read finishes 3 residues shy of the CDR3 end, and the germline J gene is used to complete it. This chain uses TRBV14 with TRBJ2-7; D may be TRBD1 (5 bases). The CDR3 is 13 residues long. Germline CDR1 reads SGHDN; CDR2 reads FVKESK. The germline V and J ends were trimmed by 3 bases and 6 bases, with 12 bases remaining between them. CDR3 sequence reads: CASSQTEMGEQYF. The CDR3 DNA, read in part, is TGTGCCAGCAGCCAGACAGAGATGGGCGAG. Using reference TRBV14 and TRBJ2-7 for the parts outside the CDR3, the full variable domain is EAGVTQFPSHSVIEKGQTVTLRCDPISGHDNLYWYRRVMGKEIKFLLHFVKESKQDESGMPNNRFLAERTGGTYSTLKVQPAELEDSGVYFCASSQTEMGEQYFGPGTRLTVT.

Ten or more counts support this clone. The observed sequence ends 3 residues before the CDR3 terminus, with the missing tail filled in from the germline J gene. The chain carries TRBV6-1 and TRBJ2-3, with 8 bases matching TRBD2. The V segment lost 1 base and the J segment 2 bases; nucleotides outside the gene matches: 5. This CDR3 spans 16 amino acids. The germline gives CDR1 MNHNS, CDR2 SASEGT. The CDR3: CASSEGSAGATDTQYF. The sequenced part of the CDR3 DNA is TGTGCCAGCAGTGAAGGATCAGCGGGAGCCACAGATACG.

This clone was seen at least ten times. The read is 3 residues too short to cover the CDR3 end, so that end is filled in from the germline J gene. The gene calls are TRBV6-2 or TRBV6-3 and TRBJ1-5; 9 positions match TRBD1. The CDR3 is 14 residues long. V was pared by 6 bases and J by 1 base, with 1 base of the junction left unmatched. The germline V gene has CDR1 MNHEY and CDR2 SVGEGT. The CDR3 spells CASRGQGSNQPQHF. The part of the CDR3 DNA that was read is TGTGCCAGCAGAGGACAGGGGAGCAATCAGCCC.

This clone was seen at least ten times. The read gets to within 3 residues of the CDR3 end, and the germline J gene fills in the rest. The chain uses TRBV9 and TRBJ2-3; 11 nucleotides match TRBD2. The V gene's germline CDR1 is SGDLS and CDR2 YYNGEE. V was pared by 1 base and J by 0 bases, with 19 bases of the junction left unmatched. The CDR3 has 22 residues. CDR3 DNA, as far as it was read: TGTGCCAGCAGCGTAAAAGACAGAAAACTCCCGGGACTAGCGGATAGCACAGATACG. Amino acid sequence: CASSVKDRKLPGLADSTDT. The CDR3, in full, reads CASSVKDRKLPGLADSTDTQYF.

This clone has at least ten counts. Sequencing ends 3 residues short of the CDR3 end; the germline J gene provides the rest. This sequence joins TRBV7-9 and TRBJ1-2; D might be TRBD1 (5 bases). Germline values: CDR1 SEHNR, CDR2 FQNEAQ (reference sequence). This CDR3 has 15 residues. CDR3 residues: CASSSWRAGEIGYTF. The CDR3 bases that were read are TGTGCCAGCAGCTCCTGGAGGGCGGGGGAAATAGGC. The full variable domain, completed using reference TRBV7-9 and TRBJ1-2, is DTGVSQNPRHKITKRGQNVTFRCDPISEHNRLYWYRQTLGQGPEFLTYFQNEAQLEKSRLLSDRFSAERPKGSFSTLEIQRTEQGDSAMYLCASSSWRAGEIGYTFGSGTRLTVV.

This clone was seen repeatedly, ten times or more. The read terminates 3 residues before the CDR3 end, so the remaining end is supplied by the germline J gene. The chain links TRBV6-4 to TRBJ1-2; 8 nucleotides agree with TRBD1. The CDR3 is 15 residues long. Germline V lookup: CDR1 MRHNA, CDR2 SNTAGT. With 6 bases clipped from V and 2 bases from J, the junction kept 8 bases outside the gene matches. CDR3 residues: CASSPGTGGNYGYTF. The covered CDR3 bases are TGTGCCAGCAGCCCCGGTACAGGGGGGAACTATGGC.

This clone was counted ten times or more. The read gets to within 3 residues of the CDR3 end, and the germline J gene fills in the rest. The rearrangement joins TRBV10-3 to TRBJ2-1, with 12 bases matching TRBD2. Germline V CDR1 and CDR2: ENHRY, SYGVKD. With V trimmed by 2 bases and J by 4 bases, 3 bases remained unmatched. The CDR3 covers 16 residues. CDR3 DNA, as far as it was read: TGTGCCATCAGTGAGACGACTAGCGGGGGTTACAATGAG. Its protein is CAISETTSGGYNE. From start to end, the CDR3 is CAISETTSGGYNEQFF.

This clone was counted at least ten times. CDR3 DNA, as far as it was read: TGCAGTGCTAGAGATCATAAGGGGCAGAGCTATGGC. Residues: CSARDHKGQSYG. The entire CDR3 sequence reads CSARDHKGQSYGYTF. The chain combines TRBV20-1 with TRBJ1-2, with a weak D call TRBD1 (5 bases). Sequencing ends 3 residues short of the CDR3 end; the germline J gene provides the rest. Trimming took off 0 bases at V and 4 bases at J, with 15 bases between the two ends. The germline gives CDR1 DFQATT, CDR2 SNEGSKA (reference sequence). The CDR3 has 15 amino acids.

This clone has ten or more counts. The read stops 3 residues short of the end of the CDR3; the missing end is completed from the germline J gene. The chain uses TRBV30 and TRBJ1-1; TRBD1 agrees at 10 bases. This CDR3 is 13 amino acids long. CDR1 is GTSNPN and CDR2 is SVGIG in the germline V gene (reference sequence). J lost 7 bases, V lost 5 bases, and 7 bases had no gene match. CDR3 residues: CAWDRGQYSEAFF. Partial CDR3 DNA: TGTGCCTGGGACAGGGGGCAATACAGTGAA.

There are many counts of this clone. The CDR3 extends 3 residues past the end of the read, so its final part is completed from the germline J gene. This chain connects TRBV5-1 to TRBJ2-2, with D uncertain. Per germline, CDR1 SGHRS and CDR2 YFSETQ. Trimming took 4 bases from V and 3 from J, leaving 10 bases between them. This CDR3 region has 14 residues. CDR3 sequence: CASSRVPDTGELFF. Incomplete CDR3 DNA: TGCGCCAGCAGCAGGGTACCCGACACCGGGGAG.

This clone appeared many times. The read terminates 3 residues before the CDR3 end, so the remaining end is supplied by the germline J gene. The chain has TRBV28 and TRBJ1-4; D perhaps matches TRBD1 (5 bases). Germline CDR1 reads MDHEN; CDR2 reads SYDVKM. V was pared by 6 bases and J by 3 bases, with 8 bases between. This CDR3 has 13 residues. The sequenced part of the CDR3 DNA is TGTGCCAGCAGGACAGCCCCTAATGAAAAA. This translates into CASRTAPNEK. The full CDR3 sequence reads CASRTAPNEKLFF.

This clone was observed many times. The sequenced fragment ends 3 residues before the CDR3 boundary, so the rest is inferred from the germline J gene. This chain joins TRBV10-1 and TRBJ1-2; D remains unclear. This CDR3 has 13 residues. Germline V gene data show CDR1 as WNHNN and CDR2 as SYGVQD (reference sequence). The CDR3 sequence is CASSESTLRGYTF. CDR3 DNA, as far as it was read: TGCGCCAGCAGTGAGTCGACTTTACGGGGC.

This clone was seen ten or more times. The read is 3 residues too short to cover the CDR3 end, so that end is filled in from the germline J gene. The chain has TRBV5-1 and TRBJ2-3, with 11 positions matching TRBD2. Germline CDR1 is SGHRS and CDR2 is YFSETQ. The CDR3 length is 17 residues. Trimming took 0 bases from V and 2 from J; bases not matched to a gene: 5. The CDR3 region is CASSLALTSGNTDTQYF. The covered CDR3 bases are TGCGCCAGCAGCTTGGCTTTGACTAGCGGGAACACAGATACG.

This clone has at least ten counts. The germline gene is not matched at one end of the junction; a read error may be the cause. The read halts 3 residues ahead of the CDR3 end, with the missing end drawn from the germline J gene. The chain joins TRBV7-6 to TRBJ2-4, with 7 bases fitting TRBD1. CDR3 length: 14 amino acids. CDR1 is SGHVS and CDR2 is FNYEAQ in the germline V gene. CDR3 sequence: CASSPGQWQNVQYF. CDR3 bases read: TGTGCCAGCAGCCCGGGACAGTGGCAAAACGTT. Combining the CDR3 with reference TRBV7-6 and TRBJ2-4 gives the whole variable domain GAGVSQSPRYKVTKRGQDVALRCDPISGHVSLYWYRQALGQGPEFLTYFNYEAQQDKSGLPNDRFSAERPEGSISTLTIQRTEQRDSAMYRCASSPGQWQNVQYFGAGTRLSVL.

Comments on this clone: The read is 3 residues too short to cover the CDR3 end, so that end is filled in from the germline J gene. This chain uses TRBV19 with TRBJ2-7, with TRBD1 identical over 10 bases. J gave up 3 bases and V 6 bases, and 5 bases lay outside the gene matches. Germline V gene data show CDR1 as LNHDA and CDR2 as SQIVND (reference sequence). This CDR3 spans 14 amino acids. CDR3 region: CASSEDRGNYEQYF. The sequenced CDR3 bases are TGTGCCAGTAGCGAGGACAGGGGGAACTACGAG.

In its sample, this clone was seen many times. The CDR3 end is not reached by the read, which stops 3 residues before it; the germline J gene fills it in. The chain combines TRBV14 with TRBJ2-7; 11 positions agree with TRBD2. This CDR3 is built from 16 residues. Germline CDR1 and CDR2: SGHDN and FVKESK. Trimming cost V 6 bases and J 2 bases; bases outside gene matches: 9. The CDR3 DNA, read in part, is TGTGCCAGCAGACCATCTAGCGGGAGGTCCCCCTACGAG. Translated, it gives CASRPSSGRSPYE. The full CDR3 is CASRPSSGRSPYEQYF.

This clone was seen ten or more times. The observed sequence ends 3 residues before the CDR3 terminus, with the missing tail filled in from the germline J gene. The chain carries TRBV16 and TRBJ2-7; D possibly corresponds to TRBD1 (5 bases). V gave up 8 bases and J gave up 0 bases, with 11 bases separating them. Germline CDR1 is KGHSY and CDR2 is FQNENV. The CDR3 length is 13 residues. The CDR3 reads CASQTGFSYEQYF. The DNA read from the CDR3 is TGTGCCAGCCAAACAGGATTCTCCTACGAG.